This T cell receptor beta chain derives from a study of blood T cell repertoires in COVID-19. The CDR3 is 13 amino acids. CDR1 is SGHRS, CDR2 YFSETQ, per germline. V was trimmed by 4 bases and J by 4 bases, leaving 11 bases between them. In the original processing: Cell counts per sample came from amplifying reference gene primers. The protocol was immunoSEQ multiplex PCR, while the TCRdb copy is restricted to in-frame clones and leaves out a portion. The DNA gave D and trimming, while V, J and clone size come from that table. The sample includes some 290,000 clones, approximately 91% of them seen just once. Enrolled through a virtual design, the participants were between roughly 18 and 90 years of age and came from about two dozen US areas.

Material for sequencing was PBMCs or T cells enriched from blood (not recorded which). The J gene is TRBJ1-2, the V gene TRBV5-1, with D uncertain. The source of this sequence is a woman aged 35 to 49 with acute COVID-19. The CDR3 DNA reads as TGCGCCAGCAGCCTCGTGGGAGGCTATGGCTACACCTTC. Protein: CASSLVGGYGYTF.